One and the same sample provided the 27 T cell receptor beta chains below, sequenced in a study of blood T cell repertoires in COVID-19. The table came from immunoSEQ multiplex PCR; TCRdb's copy has only in-frame clones and leaves some out. The sample lists some 45,000 clones, about 70% occurring once. Material: peripheral blood. The receptors shown here come from a man between 65 and 85 years old with active or convalescent COVID-19.

V gene TRBV6-5 combines with J gene TRBJ1-1, with 7 bases identical to TRBD1. CDR1 MNHEY and CDR2 SVGAGI come from the germline V gene. The length of the CDR3 is 15 residues. Trimming removed 4 bases from V and 0 bases from J; junction bases left unmatched: 5. Written as DNA, the CDR3 is TGTGCCAGCAGTTCGGGACAGAGGATGAACACTGAAGCTTTCTTT. Translation: CASSSGQRMNTEAFF.

The V call is TRBV7-9, the J call TRBJ1-2; D perhaps matches TRBD1 (5 bases). Trimming pared 6 bases from V and 4 bases from J, leaving 18 bases between. CDR1 and CDR2 from the germline V gene are SEHNR and FQNEAQ (reference sequence). The CDR3 is made up of 15 amino acids. The CDR3 sequence is CASREMGLSLYGYTF. CDR3 sequence (DNA): TGTGCCAGCAGGGAAATGGGACTAAGTCTCTATGGCTACACCTTC.

The DNA for the CDR3 is TGTGCCTGGAGTGGGGGGCTTAGCTCTGGAAACACCATATATTTT. This translates into CAWSGGLSSGNTIYF. The genes are TRBV30 and TRBJ1-3; a weak D match, TRBD1 (6 bases). Germline CDR1 and CDR2: GTSNPN and SVGIG (reference sequence). V was shortened by 1 base and J by 0 bases, with 10 bases between the two germline ends. The CDR3 has 15 residues.

V usage is TRBV6-6 and J usage is TRBJ1-4; 10 nucleotides agree with TRBD1. The CDR3 length is 16 residues. V lost 2 bases, J lost 0 bases, and 0 bases stayed unmatched. CDR1 and CDR2 (germline): MNHNY, SVGAGI (reference sequence). The CDR3 region is CASSYGTGATNEKLFF. Here the CDR3 DNA reads TGTGCCAGCAGTTACGGGACAGGGGCAACTAATGAAAAACTGTTTTTT.

The chain is built from TRBV7-9 and TRBJ2-1; 9 bases align to TRBD2. The V segment lost 6 bases and the J segment 4 bases; nucleotides outside the gene matches: 7. The CDR3 consists of 15 residues. The germline gives CDR1 SEHNR, CDR2 FQNEAQ (reference sequence). The CDR3 region is CASSEASGVYNEQFF. For the CDR3, the DNA is TGTGCCAGCAGTGAGGCTAGCGGGGTTTACAATGAGCAGTTCTTC.

The chain employs TRBV9 and TRBJ2-1, with D possibly matching TRBD2 (6 bases). This CDR3 spans 12 amino acids. In germline, CDR1 is SGDLS, CDR2 YYNGEE. Trimming took off 5 bases at V and 7 bases at J, with 10 bases between the two ends. CDR3 DNA: TGTGCCAGCAGTGGAGGGGAGAATGAGCAGTTCTTC. Residues: CASSGGENEQFF. Full variable domain (remainder filled in from reference TRBV9 and TRBJ2-1): DSGVTQTPKHLITATGQRVTLRCSPRSGDLSVYWYQQSLDQGLQFLIQYYNGEERAKGNILERFSAQQFPDLHSELNLSSLELGDSALYFCASSGGENEQFFGPGTRLTVL.

About this clone: This sample also contains other DNA sequences that code for the same CDR3. The J gene is TRBJ1-2, the V gene TRBV19; TRBD1 matches at 7 bases. V shed 6 bases and J 5 bases; nucleotides not matched to a gene: 9. Per germline, CDR1 LNHDA and CDR2 SQIVND (reference sequence). This CDR3 has 14 residues. DNA for the CDR3: TGTGCCAGTAGCCGTGGACAGGCGTCTTATGGCTACACCTTC. Amino acids: CASSRGQASYGYTF. Together with reference TRBV19 and TRBJ1-2, the CDR3 gives the full variable domain: DGGITQSPKYLFRKEGQNVTLSCEQNLNHDAMYWYRQDPGQGLRLIYYSQIVNDFQKGDIAEGYSVSREKKESFPLTVTSAQKNPTAFYLCASSRGQASYGYTFGSGTRLTVV.

This clone was observed once. V usage is TRBV28 and J usage is TRBJ2-1; TRBD2 agrees at 10 bases. The CDR3 length is 17 residues. V trimming: 5 bases; J trimming: 6 bases; junction bases outside the gene matches: 13. Germline V lookup: CDR1 MDHEN, CDR2 SYDVKM. The DNA of the CDR3 is TGTGCCAGCAGTCGACGACTAGGAGCGGGGGGGGCCAATGAGCAGTTCTTC. Its translation: CASSRRLGAGGANEQFF.

The chain uses TRBV19 and TRBJ1-2; 7 bases align to TRBD1. There are 14 residues in the CDR3. Germline V gives CDR1 LNHDA, CDR2 SQIVND (reference sequence). The V segment lost 5 bases and the J segment 4 bases; nucleotides outside the gene matches: 7. CDR3 in DNA: TGTGCCAGTAGTCAACAGGGGCCTTTCTATGGCTACACCTTC. Translated, it gives CASSQQGPFYGYTF.

The gene calls are TRBV11-3 and TRBJ2-1; D remains unclear. Germline V gives CDR1 SGHNT, CDR2 YENEEA. Trimming pared 0 bases from V and 8 bases from J, leaving 8 bases between. The CDR3 spans 13 residues. The CDR3 DNA reads TGTGCCAGCAGCTTAGATCACGAGGATGAGCAGTTCTTC. This codes for CASSLDHEDEQFF. The whole variable domain, filled in from reference TRBV11-3 and TRBJ2-1, reads EAGVVQSPRYKIIEKKQPVAFWCNPISGHNTLYWYLQNLGQGPELLIRYENEEAVDDSQLPKDRFSAERLKGVDSTLKIQPAELGDSAVYLCASSLDHEDEQFFGPGTRLTVL.

DNA of the CDR3: TGTGCCAGCAGCCGAAACGAAAGGGGAAAACTGTTTTTT. Amino acid sequence: CASSRNERGKLFF. This chain connects TRBV28 to TRBJ1-4; TRBD1 is a possible D gene (5 bases). The CDR3 consists of 13 residues. Looked up from germline, CDR1 is MDHEN and CDR2 is SYDVKM. Trimming took 6 bases from V and 10 from J, leaving 15 bases between them. The full variable domain, its missing parts supplied by reference TRBV28 and TRBJ1-4, is DVKVTQSSRYLVKRTGEKVFLECVQDMDHENMFWYRQDPGLGLRLIYFSYDVKMKEKGDIPEGYSVSREKKERFSLILESASTNQTSMYLCASSRNERGKLFFGSGTQLSVL.

By frequency in the sample, this clone is medium-sized. This same CDR3 is encoded by further DNA sequences in the sample. The CDR3, as DNA: TGTGCCAGCAGCTTACAGGGAATAAGCACAGATACGCAGTATTTT. This gives the protein CASSLQGISTDTQYF. The chain employs TRBV7-2 and TRBJ2-3; the D gene is possibly TRBD1 (5 bases). This CDR3 contains 15 residues. V was clipped by 2 bases and J by 0 bases, with 9 bases between them. The V gene's germline CDR1 is SGHTA and CDR2 FQGNSA.

The chain couples TRBV9 to TRBJ1-2; D possibly corresponds to TRBD1 (5 bases). V was pared by 5 bases and J by 9 bases, with 14 bases between. The CDR3 consists of 12 residues. Germline V gene data show CDR1 as SGDLS and CDR2 as YYNGEE. Here the CDR3 DNA reads TGTGCCAGCAGTGGCTCAGGGTCGCGCTACACCTTC. Protein: CASSGSGSRYTF.

In this sample, this clone turned up a few times. This chain joins TRBV4-1 and TRBJ1-5; no definite D call. CDR1 MGHRA and CDR2 YSYEKL come from the germline V gene. CDR3 length: 15 amino acids. Trimming cost V 0 bases and J 6 bases, with 12 bases left between them. The CDR3 DNA sequence: TGCGCCAGCAGCCAAGATAGGAGGGTGGCTCAGCCCCAGCATTTT. It encodes CASSQDRRVAQPQHF.

The V and J genes are TRBV11-2 and TRBJ2-2; possibly TRBD2 for D (5 bases). V was shortened by 0 bases and J by 8 bases, with 16 bases between the two germline ends. Looked up from germline, CDR1 is SGHAT and CDR2 is FQNNGV. This CDR3 has 16 amino acids. CDR3 nucleotides: TGTGCCAGCAGCTTAGAGCGGGCCGTTGGTCCTGGGGAGCTGTTTTTT. The encoded protein is CASSLERAVGPGELFF.

The chain couples TRBV2 to TRBJ1-5; 10 nucleotides agree with TRBD1. This CDR3 is built from 14 residues. From germline, CDR1 is SNHLY and CDR2 FYNNEI. V lost 7 bases to trimming and J lost 7 bases; unmatched junction nucleotides: 7. The CDR3 protein is CASTETGGRQPQHF. In nucleotides, the CDR3 is TGTGCCAGCACTGAGACAGGGGGCCGACAGCCCCAGCATTTT.

The gene calls are TRBV11-3 and TRBJ2-7; D unclear. Germline V CDR1 and CDR2: SGHNT, YENEEA. The CDR3 contains 14 residues. Trimming cost V 0 bases and J 0 bases, with 6 bases left between them. The CDR3 region is CASSLDQDSYEQYF. Here the CDR3 DNA reads TGTGCCAGCAGCTTAGATCAGGACTCCTACGAGCAGTACTTC.

Only a few counts were recorded for this clone. The genes are TRBV27 and TRBJ1-2, with TRBD1 as a possible D gene (6 bases). This CDR3 has 14 residues. Deletions cut 1 base from V and 2 bases from J, with 8 bases between. CDR1 is MNHEY, CDR2 SMNVEV, per germline (reference sequence). The CDR3 DNA sequence: TGTGCCAGCAGTTTATACCAGGGGAACTATGGCTACACCTTC. Protein: CASSLYQGNYGYTF.

The CDR3 sequence is CASRTGSGNTIYF. Here the CDR3 DNA reads TGTGCCAGCCGAACGGGCTCTGGAAACACCATATATTTT. This chain connects TRBV6-5 to TRBJ1-3; D is ambiguous. Trimming cost V 8 bases and J 0 bases, with 8 bases left between them. Looked up from germline, CDR1 is MNHEY and CDR2 is SVGAGI. This CDR3 is 13 amino acids long.

This clone was seen only a few times. V gene TRBV6-6 combines with J gene TRBJ2-7; 10 bases align to TRBD1. This CDR3 has 15 amino acids. V lost 6 bases to trimming and J lost 3 bases; unmatched junction nucleotides: 8. CDR1 is MNHNY, CDR2 SVGAGI, per germline (reference sequence). Here the CDR3 DNA reads TGTGCCAGCAGGCGTCGACAGGGGGCGGGCTACGAGCAGTACTTC. Translated: CASRRRQGAGYEQYF.

This chain joins TRBV5-1 and TRBJ1-5; no firm D call. Germline V gives CDR1 SGHRS, CDR2 YFSETQ. V lost 2 bases and J 8 bases, leaving 11 bases between the germline ends. The CDR3 is 13 amino acids. CDR3 region: CASSFHGEEPQHF. The CDR3 DNA sequence: TGCGCCAGCAGCTTCCATGGGGAGGAGCCCCAGCATTTT.

The chain recombines TRBV5-6 with TRBJ2-5, with 11 bases identical to TRBD2. Trimming took 5 bases from V and 0 from J; bases not matched to a gene: 6. The CDR3 covers 16 residues. Looked up from germline, CDR1 is SGHDT and CDR2 is YYEEEE. The DNA for the CDR3 is TGTGCCAGCAGGTTACTAGCGGGGGAGTACCAAGAGACCCAGTACTTC. This sequence encodes CASRLLAGEYQETQYF.

The chain has TRBV12-3 or TRBV12-4 and TRBJ2-1; 7 nucleotides match TRBD1. V shed 8 bases, J shed 12 bases, and the junction held 13 bases outside the gene matches. This CDR3 region has 13 residues. In DNA form, the CDR3 reads TGTGCCAGCCTGACAGGGTCGTTAATTGGGCAGTTCTTC. The encoded protein is CASLTGSLIGQFF.

This chain connects TRBV3-1 (or the pseudogene TRBV3-2) to TRBJ2-5; the D is unclear. CDR1 LGHDT and CDR2 YNNKEL come from the germline V gene (reference sequence). CDR3 size: 11 residues. V was pared by 2 bases and J by 5 bases, with 3 bases between. The CDR3 here is CASSQRETQYF. In nucleotides, the CDR3 is TGTGCCAGCAGCCAACGGGAGACCCAGTACTTC.

This chain uses TRBV19 with TRBJ1-6; D remains unclear. The CDR3 spans 9 residues. Trimming left V 11 bases short and J 9 bases short, with 5 bases between. Germline assignment: CDR1 LNHDA and CDR2 SQIVND (reference sequence). CDR3 in DNA: TGTGCCTTACTTTCACCCCTCCACTTT. It is translated as CALLSPLHF.

This sequence joins TRBV29-1 and TRBJ2-7; possible D gene TRBD2, 5 bases. This CDR3 comprises 12 residues. The germline V gene encodes CDR1 SQVTM and CDR2 ANQGSEA. Deletions cut 5 bases from V and 5 bases from J, with 13 bases between. The chain's CDR3 is CSVRKPGNEQYF. The CDR3 DNA reads TGCAGCGTTCGCAAGCCGGGGAACGAGCAGTACTTC.

The V gene is TRBV5-1, the J gene TRBJ2-5; D not certain. The CDR3 contains 13 residues. Trimming took off 0 bases at V and 1 base at J, with 4 bases between the two ends. From germline, CDR1 is SGHRS and CDR2 YFSETQ. This chain's CDR3 is CASSLGSQETQYF. The CDR3 nucleotides are TGCGCCAGCAGCTTGGGTAGCCAAGAGACCCAGTACTTC.